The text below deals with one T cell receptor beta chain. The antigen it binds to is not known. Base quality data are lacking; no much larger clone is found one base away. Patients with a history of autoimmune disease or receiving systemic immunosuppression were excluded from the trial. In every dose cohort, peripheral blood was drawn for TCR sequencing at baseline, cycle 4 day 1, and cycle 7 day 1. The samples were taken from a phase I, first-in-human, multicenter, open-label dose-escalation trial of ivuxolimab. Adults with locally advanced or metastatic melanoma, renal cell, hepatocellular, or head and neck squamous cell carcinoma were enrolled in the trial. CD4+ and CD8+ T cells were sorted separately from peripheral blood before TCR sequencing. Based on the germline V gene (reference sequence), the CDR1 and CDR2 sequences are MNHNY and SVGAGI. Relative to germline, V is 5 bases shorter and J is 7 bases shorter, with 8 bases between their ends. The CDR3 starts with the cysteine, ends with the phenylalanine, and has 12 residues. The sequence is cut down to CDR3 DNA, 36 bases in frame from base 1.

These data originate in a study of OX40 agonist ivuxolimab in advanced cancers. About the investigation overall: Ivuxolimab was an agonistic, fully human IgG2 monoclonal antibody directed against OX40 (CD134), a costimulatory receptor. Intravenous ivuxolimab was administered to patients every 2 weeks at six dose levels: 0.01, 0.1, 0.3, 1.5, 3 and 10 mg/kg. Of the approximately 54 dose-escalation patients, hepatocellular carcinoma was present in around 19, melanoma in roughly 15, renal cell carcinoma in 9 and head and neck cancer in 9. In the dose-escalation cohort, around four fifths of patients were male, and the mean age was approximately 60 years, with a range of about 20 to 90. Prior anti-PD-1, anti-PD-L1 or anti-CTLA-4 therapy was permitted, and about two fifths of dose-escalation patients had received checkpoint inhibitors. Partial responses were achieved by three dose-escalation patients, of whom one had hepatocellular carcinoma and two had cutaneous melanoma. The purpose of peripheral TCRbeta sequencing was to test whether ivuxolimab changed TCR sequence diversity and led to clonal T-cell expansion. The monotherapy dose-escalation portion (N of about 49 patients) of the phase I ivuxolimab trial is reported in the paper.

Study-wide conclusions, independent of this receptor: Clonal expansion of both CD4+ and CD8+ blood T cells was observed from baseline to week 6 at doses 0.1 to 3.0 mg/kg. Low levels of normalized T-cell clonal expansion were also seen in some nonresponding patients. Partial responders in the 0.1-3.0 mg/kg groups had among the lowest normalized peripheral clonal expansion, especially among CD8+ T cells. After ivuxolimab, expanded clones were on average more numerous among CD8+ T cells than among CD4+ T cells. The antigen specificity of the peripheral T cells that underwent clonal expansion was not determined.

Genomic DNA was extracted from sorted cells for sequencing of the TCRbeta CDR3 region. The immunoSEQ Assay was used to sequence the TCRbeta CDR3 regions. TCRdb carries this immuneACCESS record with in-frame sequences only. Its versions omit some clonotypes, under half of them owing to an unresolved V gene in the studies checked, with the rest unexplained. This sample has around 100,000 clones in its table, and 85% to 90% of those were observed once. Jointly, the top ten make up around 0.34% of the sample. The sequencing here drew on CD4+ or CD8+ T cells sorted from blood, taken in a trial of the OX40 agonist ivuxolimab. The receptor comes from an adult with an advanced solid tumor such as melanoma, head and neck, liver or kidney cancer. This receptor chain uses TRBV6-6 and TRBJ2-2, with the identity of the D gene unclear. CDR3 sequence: CASSDLDGELFF. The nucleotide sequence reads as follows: TGTGCCAGCAGTGACTTGGACGGGGAGCTGTTTTTT.